The clone carrying this T cell receptor (beta chain) has ten or more counts. The antigen remains undetermined. The entry originates in a study of T cells in Graves' hyperthyroidism and ophthalmopathy. Overall study results and limits: Blood shared most expanded thyroid clonotypes above 0.001.

TCR beta CDR3 sequences were amplified from RNA transcripts. TCR CDR3 underwent first-round RT-PCR with the HTBI primer set. TCRdb recomputed calls from the multiplex PCR reads with MiXCR, one row per CDR3 protein. The sample includes about 590,000 distinct CDR3 sequences, 15% to 18% of them seen just once. V was pared by 4 bases and J by 0 bases, with 16 bases between. The CDR3 is 16 amino acids. Germline CDR1 reads SGHRS; CDR2 reads YFSETQ. The TCR sequence derives from a woman aged 30 to 39 with Graves' hyperthyroidism. The V and J genes are TRBV5-1 and TRBJ1-2; D remains ambiguous. Sequencing was carried out using blood. The CDR3, as DNA: TGCGCCAGCAGCCCGGGCTCTCCCAACTCTAACTATGGCTACACCTTC. Translation: CASSPGSPNSNYGYTF.